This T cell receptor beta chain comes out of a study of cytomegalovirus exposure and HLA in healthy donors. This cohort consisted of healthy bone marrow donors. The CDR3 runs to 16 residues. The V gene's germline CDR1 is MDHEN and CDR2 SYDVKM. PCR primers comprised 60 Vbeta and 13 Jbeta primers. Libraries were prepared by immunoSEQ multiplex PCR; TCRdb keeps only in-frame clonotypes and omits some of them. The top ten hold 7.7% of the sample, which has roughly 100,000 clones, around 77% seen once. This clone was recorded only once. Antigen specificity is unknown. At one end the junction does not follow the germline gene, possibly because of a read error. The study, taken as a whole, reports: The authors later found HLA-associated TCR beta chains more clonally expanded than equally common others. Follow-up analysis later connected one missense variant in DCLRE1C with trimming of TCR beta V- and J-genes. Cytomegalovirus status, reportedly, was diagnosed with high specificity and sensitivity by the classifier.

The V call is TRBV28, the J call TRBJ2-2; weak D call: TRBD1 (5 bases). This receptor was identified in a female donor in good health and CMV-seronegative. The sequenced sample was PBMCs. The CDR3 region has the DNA TGTGTCAGCAGTTTACTGAAGGGGTTCGGGACCGGGGAGCTGTTTTTT. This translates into CVSSLLKGFGTGELFF.